The table lists the clone carrying this T cell receptor (beta chain) with a count of one. Germline lookup yields CDR1 MDHEN and CDR2 SYDVKM. The CDR3 consists of 13 residues. V shed 0 bases and J shed 8 bases, with 8 bases lying between them. The entry originates in a study of beta chain features in type 1 diabetes. Of the isolated RNA, all was reverse transcribed, and so the sequenced material was expressed TCRB transcripts. Using immunoSEQ multiplex PCR, the repertoire was profiled, and TCRdb retains in-frame clones only, with some absent. This table holds 400,000 to 600,000 clones, 30% found once. Every donor had blood drawn once into heparin, around 0.12 L on average. Sorted CD4+ subsets: naive, central memory, regulatory, stem cell-like memory (CD45RO/CCR7/CD25/CD127/CD95/CD27 panel).

Input material: naive CD4+ T cells from blood. The receptor was isolated from a man in his late teens or twenties in good health. V and J are TRBV28 and TRBJ2-1; no clear D. CDR3 sequence: CASSLWAGDEQFF. CDR3 DNA sequence: TGTGCCAGCAGTTTATGGGCAGGCGATGAGCAGTTCTTC.